The 12 T cell receptor beta chains below come from one sample, sequenced in a study of post-analysis software for immune sequencing data. Study-wide results and limits: About five TRBV segments were more frequent in patients than controls; TRBV5-6, TRBV5-1 and TRBV20-1 belonged to this group.

These receptors' targets are unknown. TCR beta cDNA libraries included unique molecular identifiers. One entry per CDR3 protein results from TCRdb running MiXCR on the PCR reads. Among hundreds of thousands of distinct CDR3 sequences, approximately 60% were seen once, and the ten largest hold roughly 12%. Input material: blood. These receptors all come from a girl between 2 and 10 years old with multiple sclerosis.

The chain has TRBV20-1 and TRBJ2-5; TRBD2 matches at 12 bases. The CDR3 totals 15 residues. Germline values: CDR1 DFQATT, CDR2 SNEGSKA (reference sequence). The ends lost 6 bases at V and 2 bases at J; junction bases unmatched: 7. The CDR3 protein is CSATTSGGTQETQYF. In DNA form, the CDR3 reads TGCAGTGCGACGACTAGCGGGGGAACACAAGAGACCCAGTACTTC.

The CDR3 sequence is CASSWGPLAANEQYF. The CDR3 nucleotides read TGCGCCAGCAGCTGGGGGCCCCTAGCGGCTAACGAGCAGTACTTC. J is TRBJ2-7 and V is TRBV5-1, with D maybe TRBD2 (7 bases). Germline V gene data show CDR1 as SGHRS and CDR2 as YFSETQ. Trimming removed 3 bases from V and 5 bases from J, with 18 bases in between. This CDR3 contains 15 residues.

With regard to this clonotype: Being one base from a much bigger clone, this may be a read error. The chain is built from TRBV5-1 and TRBJ2-5; possible D gene TRBD2, 5 bases. The CDR3 runs to 12 residues. The V gene's germline CDR1 is SGHRS and CDR2 YFSETQ. The V gene lost 0 bases and the J gene lost 11 bases, with 11 bases spanning the gap. This CDR3 reads CASSLEEAEQYF. CDR3 DNA sequence: TGCGCCAGCAGCTTGGAGGAGGCTGAGCAGTACTTC.

The chain has TRBV10-3 and TRBJ1-2; 7 bases match TRBD1. The V gene end was trimmed by 0 bases and the J gene end by 4 bases; junction bases not matched to a gene: 2. The length of the CDR3 is 14 residues. In germline, CDR1 is ENHRY, CDR2 SYGVKD. The CDR3 DNA reads as TGTGCCATCAGTGAGTCGGGACAGACCTATGGCTACACCTTC. Translation gives CAISESGQTYGYTF.

The chain combines TRBV12-3 or TRBV12-4 with TRBJ2-1; TRBD2 agrees at 9 bases. This CDR3 contains 17 residues. The V gene end was trimmed by 5 bases and the J gene end by 5 bases; junction bases not matched to a gene: 13. The CDR3 loop is CASSPHQLAGLHNEQFF. The CDR3 DNA is TGTGCCAGCAGTCCCCATCAACTAGCGGGCCTTCACAATGAGCAGTTCTTC.

The CDR3 DNA reads as TGTGCCATCAGTCGGGGCACAGGGGGCAACTACAATGAGCAGTTCTTC. It is translated as CAISRGTGGNYNEQFF. The gene calls are TRBV10-3 and TRBJ2-1, with TRBD1 matching 9 bases. The junction had 8 bases not matched to a gene; V was cut back by 5 bases and J by 3 bases. There are 16 residues in the CDR3. Per the germline V gene, CDR1 is ENHRY and CDR2 is SYGVKD.

This clonotype was picked up many times. The CDR3 bases are TGTGCCAGCAGCTTTGGGCGGTCCAGGGGGAACACTGAAGCTTTCTTT. The encoded protein is CASSFGRSRGNTEAFF. This chain links TRBV7-2 with TRBJ1-1, with D perhaps matching TRBD1 (6 bases). The CDR3 has 16 amino acids. Trimming left V 3 bases short and J 1 base short, with 15 bases between. Germline V lookup: CDR1 SGHTA, CDR2 FQGNSA.

V usage is TRBV5-1 and J usage is TRBJ2-5; the D gene is possibly TRBD1 (5 bases). The end of the DNA is better explained by TRBJ2-7, so the J call may be wrong. The CDR3 length is 13 residues. Germline loops: CDR1 SGHRS, CDR2 YFSETQ. CDR3 in amino acids: CASSLQGADEQYF. The CDR3, as DNA: TGCGCCAGCAGCTTGCAGGGCGCCGACGAGCAGTACTTC.

The chain links TRBV7-9 to TRBJ2-1; the match to TRBD2 covers 13 bases. CDR3 length: 15 residues. V dropped 7 bases and J dropped 9; count of bases not matched to a gene: 9. Germline V gene data show CDR1 as SEHNR and CDR2 as FQNEAQ (reference sequence). CDR3 sequence reads: CASTPGTSGVTEQFF. The CDR3, as DNA: TGTGCCAGCACTCCTGGGACTAGCGGGGTGACTGAGCAGTTCTTC.

This clonotype was seen just once. The chain uses TRBV7-2 and TRBJ1-5; D may be TRBD1 (5 bases). CDR3 length: 16 amino acids. Germline V gives CDR1 SGHTA, CDR2 FQGNSA. V dropped 3 bases and J dropped 4 bases, with 16 bases sitting between them. This CDR3 reads CASSFGVSGPNQPQHF. The CDR3 DNA reads TGTGCCAGCAGCTTCGGGGTATCGGGGCCTAATCAGCCCCAGCATTTT.

The chain links TRBV29-1 to TRBJ2-3; D gene unclear. Trimming took 6 bases from V and 1 from J, leaving 20 bases between them. The V gene's germline CDR1 is SQVTM and CDR2 ANQGSEA. The CDR3 is made up of 16 amino acids. CDR3 nucleotide sequence: TGCAGCGTGGCCCACCGGCCGGGCGGACGCACAGATACGCAGTATTTT. This encodes CSVAHRPGGRTDTQYF.

The chain couples TRBV4-3 to TRBJ1-3; a weak D match, TRBD1 (6 bases). Germline V gene lookup returns CDR1 LGHNA and CDR2 YSLEER. Trimming left V 2 bases short and J 3 bases short, with 17 bases between. CDR3 length equals 17 residues. CDR3 region: CASSQTSGTRLGNTIYF. In nucleotides, the CDR3 is TGCGCCAGCAGCCAAACTTCCGGGACACGCCTTGGAAACACCATATATTTT.